This T cell receptor (beta chain) was retrieved from a study of Ad26.COV2.S vaccination and SARS-CoV-2 variants (dated by TCRdb to the early 2020s). Study-level background: TCRbeta repertoire sequencing served as the tool for gauging how specific and how broad the SARS-CoV-2-reactive T cell receptors were following Ad26.COV2.S vaccination. The TCR-sequenced set comprised around 30 samples: approximately 19 Ad26.COV2.S vaccine recipients, 5 placebo recipients and 8 SARS-CoV-2 convalescent individuals.

The count of this clone is one. Its specific antigen is unknown. Qualities for individual bases were not recorded, and no much larger clone is one base off. TCRbeta CDR3 regions were sequenced with the immunoSEQ Assay. After extraction, genomic DNA underwent amplification by bias-controlled multiplex PCR, followed by high-throughput sequencing. Under the source paper's analysis protocol: To quantify the absolute abundance of every unique TCRbeta CDR3 region, sequences were collapsed and filtered. T cell fraction was estimated by normalizing TCRbeta template counts to usable DNA, with usable DNA measured through amplification of reference genes found in all nucleated cells. Repertoire TCRs were annotated as SARS-CoV-2-specific by exact matching of V gene, CDR3 amino acid sequence and J gene to a known reactive TCR set. MIRA supplied the reference SARS-CoV-2 TCR set, which was filtered for enrichment in COVID-19-positive ImmuneCODE repertoires so that public or cross-reactive TCRs were removed. Using the MIRA antigens, annotated TCRs were further analysed by specific ORF or by position within an ORF. Breadth was defined as annotated unique rearrangements over total unique productive rearrangements; depth was the summed frequency of those rearrangements. TCR breadth was compared between groups using two-sided Wilcoxon rank-sum tests. TCRdb took over this immuneACCESS table, retaining in-frame rearrangements with V and J assigned. Such tables are incomplete; in checked studies, under half of the missing clones stem from an unresolved V gene, and the remainder is unexplained. Clonal size and the V and J genes are those of that table, whereas D and trimming came from the DNA. The sample table shows some 350,000 clones, and around 92% are seen once. 3.9% of the sample rests with the top ten.

Sample time point, as interpreted from the label and publication: individuals recovered from natural SARS-CoV-2 infection. CDR1 and CDR2 (SNHLY, FYNNEI) derive from the germline V gene. V and J are trimmed by 5 bases and 8 bases, and the gene matches miss 5 bases of the junction. The CDR3 runs 12 residues from the cysteine to the phenylalanine. This entry keeps only the CDR3 DNA: 36 bases, framed from base 1. What the study reported, not specific to this receptor: The authors noted that total T cell responses may have been underestimated by the TCR breadth and depth analyses. After vaccination, substantial breadth of spike-specific CD8+ and CD4+ T cell responses was reported. Higher spike-specific TCR breadth was observed in Ad26.COV2.S recipients than in placebo recipients (P = 0.0014). Non-spike TCR breadth was comparable between vaccine and placebo recipients, consistent with the vaccine containing only spike.

Source: peripheral blood, taken after recovery from COVID-19. The chain is made from TRBV2 and TRBJ1-2, with 7 middle bases fitting TRBD1. The receptor's source is a human donor who had recovered from COVID-19. The sequenced DNA is TGTGCCAGCAGTACAGGGGCTCGGGGCTACACCTTC. It codes for CASSTGARGYTF.